The next 19 T cell receptor beta chains were all read from a single sample in a study of shared clonotypes between healthy human individuals. This table comes from immunoSEQ multiplex PCR, and its TCRdb copy is limited to in-frame clones, with some not included. The table records some 1,600,000 clones, roughly 98% of them present only once. The specimen was naive CD4+ T cells sorted from blood. Sample subset: CD45RA+ positively selected. The receptors stem from a man aged 30 to 45 in good health.

The rearrangement links TRBV28 to TRBJ2-7; 8 bases align to TRBD2. The V gene's germline CDR1 is MDHEN and CDR2 SYDVKM. V shed 6 bases and J 6 bases; nucleotides not matched to a gene: 13. The CDR3 runs to 15 residues. CDR3 protein: CASSRNPGLVLEQYF. The CDR3 nucleotides read TGTGCCAGCAGCCGAAATCCGGGACTAGTTCTCGAGCAGTACTTC.

V is TRBV30 and J is TRBJ2-1, with TRBD2 matching 7 bases. The CDR3 is made up of 13 amino acids. CDR1 GTSNPN and CDR2 SVGIG come from the germline V gene (reference sequence). Trimming took 3 bases from V and 10 from J; bases not matched to a gene: 9. The CDR3 nucleotides are TGTGCCTGGAGCCTCAACACGGGGGGAGAGCAGTTCTTC. Amino acid sequence: CAWSLNTGGEQFF.

This chain joins TRBV9 and TRBJ2-2, with a possible D match to TRBD2 (6 bases). Germline V gene sequence: CDR1 SGDLS, CDR2 YYNGEE. This CDR3 region has 20 residues. Trimming left V 4 bases short and J 4 bases short, with 29 bases between. CDR3 DNA sequence: TGTGCCAGCAGCCTAGGGCGGGCTAGCGCCGATCCTCGGGGCACCGGGGAGCTGTTTTTT. Its translation: CASSLGRASADPRGTGELFF.

This rearrangement joins TRBV6-1 to TRBJ2-1, with 7 bases that match TRBD2. The CDR3 spans 13 residues. In germline, CDR1 is MNHNS, CDR2 SASEGT. The V segment lost 7 bases and the J segment 8 bases; nucleotides outside the gene matches: 8. Here the CDR3 DNA reads TGTGCCAGCAAGGTGGGAGGGCGCGATGAGCAGTTCTTC. Its protein is CASKVGGRDEQFF.

The table lists this clone with a count of one. The J gene is TRBJ1-4, the V gene TRBV18; D unclear. Trimming shortened V by 3 bases and J by 4 bases, and 9 bases separated the two germline ends. Germline assignment: CDR1 KGHSH and CDR2 LQKENI. The CDR3 runs 14 residues. The CDR3 bases are TGTGCCAGCTCACCCGAAAGTGGTAATGAAAAACTGTTTTTT. This translates into CASSPESGNEKLFF. Full variable domain (rest looked up from reference TRBV18 and TRBJ1-4): NAGVMQNPRHLVRRRGQEARLRCSPMKGHSHVYWYRQLPEEGLKFMVYLQKENIIDESGMPKERFSAEFPKEGPSILRIQQVVRGDSAAYFCASSPESGNEKLFFGSGTQLSVL.

The chain joins TRBV7-9 to TRBJ2-7; TRBD2 matches 10 bases. CDR3 length: 14 amino acids. Trimming cost V 6 bases and J 4 bases; bases outside gene matches: 6. Looked up from germline, CDR1 is SEHNR and CDR2 is FQNEAQ (reference sequence). CDR3 loop: CASRRTSGPYEQYF. The CDR3 nucleotides are TGTGCCAGCAGGAGGACTAGCGGACCTTACGAGCAGTACTTC.

The chain has TRBV5-4 and TRBJ2-1; 10 nucleotides agree with TRBD2. The CDR3 extends over 18 amino acids. The germline gives CDR1 SGHNT, CDR2 YYREEE (reference sequence). V dropped 3 bases and J dropped 7; count of bases not matched to a gene: 16. The CDR3 sequence: CASSWGRMRLAGVNEQFF. As DNA, the CDR3 is TGTGCCAGCAGCTGGGGGCGAATGAGGCTAGCGGGAGTAAATGAGCAGTTCTTC.

The sample holds one count of this clone. This chain connects TRBV5-1 to TRBJ2-7; 12 bases match TRBD2. Germline trimming cut 2 bases from V and 2 bases from J; bases unmatched to any gene: 2. CDR3 length: 15 amino acids. Per germline, CDR1 SGHRS and CDR2 YFSETQ. The CDR3 here is CASSLRTSGTYEQYF. The CDR3 DNA sequence: TGCGCCAGCAGCTTACGGACTAGCGGGACCTACGAGCAGTACTTC.

As DNA, the CDR3 is TGTGCCAGCAGCGTAGTCGGTGGACAAGTGGGTGATACGCAGTATTTT. As protein: CASSVVGGQVGDTQYF. This chain joins TRBV9 and TRBJ2-3, with D perhaps TRBD1 (5 bases). This CDR3 has 16 amino acids. Looked up from germline, CDR1 is SGDLS and CDR2 is YYNGEE. Trimming stripped 0 bases from V and 6 bases from J, with 17 bases between.

This sequence joins TRBV2 and TRBJ1-2; 8 nucleotides match TRBD1. Unmatched junction bases numbered 4, after V lost 3 bases and J lost 4 bases. Per germline, CDR1 SNHLY and CDR2 FYNNEI. There are 14 residues in the CDR3. The CDR3 is CASSEETGAYGYTF. The DNA of the CDR3 is TGTGCCAGCAGTGAGGAGACAGGGGCCTATGGCTACACCTTC.

The chain is built from TRBV4-1 and TRBJ2-3; D remains ambiguous. Per germline, CDR1 MGHRA and CDR2 YSYEKL. The V gene lost 4 bases and the J gene lost 2 bases, with 10 bases spanning the gap. CDR3 size: 14 residues. The CDR3 DNA sequence: TGCGCCAGCAGCCCCGCCGTGACCACAGATACGCAGTATTTT. Residues: CASSPAVTTDTQYF.

The chain is built from TRBV7-9 and TRBJ2-1; 7 bases match TRBD1. Germline V gene lookup returns CDR1 SEHNR and CDR2 FQNEAQ (reference sequence). The V and J ends lost 5 bases and 8 bases, in that order; junction bases with no gene match: 12. The CDR3 length is 15 residues. The CDR3 protein is CASSLGRDRVHEQFF. CDR3 nucleotide sequence: TGTGCCAGCAGCCTGGGGCGAGACAGGGTTCATGAGCAGTTCTTC.

The chain has TRBV18 and TRBJ1-4; perhaps TRBD1 as D (5 bases). Germline CDR1 reads KGHSH; CDR2 reads LQKENI. The V end lost 6 bases, the J end lost 6 bases, and 23 bases lay between the germline ends. The CDR3 sequence is 17 residues long. This CDR3 reads CASSPRAGTGSYEKLFF. CDR3 coding DNA: TGTGCCAGCTCCCCCCGGGCGGGGACCGGATCGTATGAAAAACTGTTTTTT. The entire variable domain, with the rest obtained from reference TRBV18 and TRBJ1-4, is as follows: NAGVMQNPRHLVRRRGQEARLRCSPMKGHSHVYWYRQLPEEGLKFMVYLQKENIIDESGMPKERFSAEFPKEGPSILRIQQVVRGDSAAYFCASSPRAGTGSYEKLFFGSGTQLSVL.

The J gene is TRBJ2-5, the V gene TRBV7-9; 7 positions match TRBD1. Unmatched junction bases numbered 4, after V lost 2 bases and J lost 4 bases. CDR3 length: 14 residues. Looked up from germline, CDR1 is SEHNR and CDR2 is FQNEAQ (reference sequence). The CDR3 sequence: CASSLIAGGETQYF. The CDR3 bases are TGTGCCAGCAGCTTAATTGCAGGGGGAGAGACCCAGTACTTC.

This chain joins TRBV5-4 and TRBJ2-3; D perhaps matches TRBD1 (5 bases). Germline CDR1 SGHNT, CDR2 YYREEE (reference sequence). Deletions cut 6 bases from V and 0 bases from J, with 14 bases between. The CDR3 has 15 amino acids. The CDR3 region is CASTKGAASTDTQYF. The CDR3 bases are TGTGCCAGCACCAAAGGGGCCGCTAGCACAGATACGCAGTATTTT.

V and J are TRBV4-1 and TRBJ1-5, with D maybe TRBD1 (5 bases). The germline V gene has CDR1 MGHRA and CDR2 YSYEKL. V lost 4 bases, J lost 2 bases, and 15 bases lay in between. This CDR3 has 16 amino acids. CDR3 amino acids: CASSRGPGDGNQPQHF. In DNA, the CDR3 is TGCGCCAGCAGCCGGGGTCCCGGGGACGGCAATCAGCCCCAGCATTTT.

The chain is built from TRBV27 and TRBJ1-5, with unresolved D. The CDR3 contains 15 residues. V shed 1 base and J shed 5 bases, with 12 bases lying between them. The germline CDR1 and CDR2 sequences are MNHEY and SMNVEV (reference sequence). CDR3 sequence: CASSLYGRSDQPQHF. CDR3 sequence (DNA): TGTGCCAGCAGTTTATATGGACGTTCTGATCAGCCCCAGCATTTT.

Note on this clone: This specimen includes other DNA sequences encoding the same CDR3. V is TRBV9 and J is TRBJ2-1; D is possibly TRBD1 or TRBD2 (6 bases each). The CDR3 totals 13 residues. V shed 0 bases and J shed 6 bases, with 7 bases lying between them. Germline values: CDR1 SGDLS, CDR2 YYNGEE. The CDR3 loop is CASSVAGANEQFF. The CDR3 nucleotides read TGTGCCAGCAGCGTAGCGGGGGCCAATGAGCAGTTCTTC.

The rearrangement links TRBV18 to TRBJ2-1; D gene uncertain. The CDR3 covers 14 residues. V lost 5 bases to trimming and J lost 0 bases, with 8 bases between them. Germline V gives CDR1 KGHSH, CDR2 LQKENI. The CDR3 bases are TGTGCCAGCTCAGGGCTGAGCTCCTACAATGAGCAGTTCTTC. The encoded protein is CASSGLSSYNEQFF.